The 32 T cell receptor beta chains below all came from one sample that was sequenced in a study of T cells in Graves' hyperthyroidism and ophthalmopathy. The CDR3 regions of TCR beta were amplified from RNA transcripts. The TCR CDR3 was amplified in a first-round RT-PCR using the HTBI primer set. TCRdb recomputed calls from the multiplex PCR reads with MiXCR, one row per CDR3 protein. This sample carries some 760,000 distinct CDR3 sequences, less than 15% of them seen once, and the ten largest clones take roughly 10%. Material for sequencing was blood. These receptors originate from a woman aged 18-30 years with Graves' hyperthyroidism.

This clonotype has ten or more counts. The chain recombines TRBV20-1 with TRBJ1-1; D unresolved. V was trimmed by 3 bases and J by 3 bases, leaving 8 bases between them. Germline V gives CDR1 DFQATT, CDR2 SNEGSKA (reference sequence). The CDR3 sequence is 12 residues long. This chain's CDR3 is CSARGSYTEAFF. In DNA, the CDR3 is TGCAGTGCTAGGGGTAGTTACACTGAAGCTTTCTTT.

This clonotype has just a few counts. The chain has TRBV7-9 and TRBJ2-2; perhaps TRBD1 as D (6 bases). Germline CDR1 and CDR2: SEHNR and FQNEAQ (reference sequence). The CDR3 runs 15 residues. This CDR3 is CANIQGSSNTGELFF. The CDR3 coding sequence is TGTGCGAACATCCAGGGGTCCTCGAACACCGGGGAGCTGTTTTTT.

This clonotype was observed at least ten times. This sequence joins TRBV29-1 and TRBJ1-2, with D tentatively TRBD1 (5 bases). The CDR3 has 11 amino acids. From germline, CDR1 is SQVTM and CDR2 ANQGSEA. The V gene lost 4 bases and the J gene lost 8 bases, with 11 bases spanning the gap. The CDR3, as DNA: TGCAGCGTTGTTACAGGAGGAGGCTACACCTTC. It codes for CSVVTGGGYTF.

This chain links TRBV2 with TRBJ1-2; no clear D. Trimming removed 4 bases at V and 5 bases at J, with 23 bases between. CDR1 SNHLY and CDR2 FYNNEI come from the germline V gene. The CDR3 loop spans 17 amino acids. CDR3 residues: CASSGPGTELVEYGYTF. The CDR3 coding sequence is TGTGCCAGCAGTGGGCCGGGTACAGAATTGGTCGAGTATGGCTACACCTTC.

There are many counts of this clonotype. The V and J genes are TRBV3-1 and TRBJ1-6; D remains unclear. This CDR3 region has 16 residues. V was shortened by 2 bases and J by 10 bases, with 18 bases between the two germline ends. Germline V lookup: CDR1 LGHDT, CDR2 YNNKEL (reference sequence). The CDR3: CASSQSPVRGNSPLHF. DNA for the CDR3: TGTGCCAGCAGCCAAAGCCCCGTTCGAGGGAACTCACCCCTCCACTTT.

The sample holds many counts of this clonotype. The gene calls are TRBV7-2 and TRBJ2-3; TRBD1 is a possible D gene (5 bases). CDR1 is SGHTA, CDR2 FQGNSA, per germline. CDR3 length: 13 residues. The germline V and J ends were trimmed by 3 bases and 4 bases, with 8 bases remaining between them. The DNA of the CDR3 is TGTGCCAGCAGCTTGACAGTTCCAGATACGCAGTATTTT. Translated: CASSLTVPDTQYF.

This clonotype showed up just a few times. V is TRBV24-1 and J is TRBJ2-1; 13 nucleotides align to TRBD2. Germline CDR1 is KGHDR and CDR2 is SFDVKD. Trimming at V came to 3 bases and at J to 8 bases, leaving 9 bases not matched to a gene. This CDR3 has 17 amino acids. Here the CDR3 reads CATSDPTSGRLIHEQFF. CDR3 sequence (DNA): TGTGCCACCAGTGATCCGACTAGCGGGAGGCTTATCCATGAGCAGTTCTTC.

There are a few counts of this clonotype. The rearrangement uses TRBV5-1 and TRBJ1-3; D unresolved. The CDR3 extends over 16 amino acids. Trimming removed 4 bases from V and 0 bases from J, with 14 bases in between. Germline V lookup: CDR1 SGHRS, CDR2 YFSETQ. The CDR3 nucleotides read TGCGCCAGCAGCCCTCGGGAAGGCCTCTCTGGAAACACCATATATTTT. This gives the protein CASSPREGLSGNTIYF. The whole variable domain, remainder taken from reference TRBV5-1 and TRBJ1-3, is KAGVTQTPRYLIKTRGQQVTLSCSPISGHRSVSWYQQTPGQGLQFLFEYFSETQRNKGNFPGRFSGRQFSNSRSEMNVSTLELGDSALYLCASSPREGLSGNTIYFGEGSWLTVV.

This clonotype was observed a handful of times. The V gene is TRBV13, the J gene TRBJ1-1; no clear D gene. The CDR3 extends over 13 amino acids. V was clipped by 3 bases and J by 5 bases, with 10 bases between them. Germline V lookup: CDR1 PRHDT, CDR2 FYEKMQ (reference sequence). This chain's CDR3 is CASSFNDGTEAFF. CDR3 DNA: TGTGCCAGCAGCTTTAACGACGGGACTGAAGCTTTCTTT.

The gene calls are TRBV29-1 and TRBJ1-2, with D perhaps matching TRBD1 (6 bases). Germline CDR1 SQVTM, CDR2 ANQGSEA. Trimming removed 4 bases at V and 5 bases at J, with 14 bases between. The CDR3 is 13 amino acids. The CDR3 sequence: CSVVRGSAYGYTF. The CDR3, as DNA: TGCAGCGTTGTCAGGGGTTCAGCGTATGGCTACACCTTC.

This clonotype was seen many times. This chain uses TRBV6-1 with TRBJ2-1; 9 bases are shared with TRBD1. The V gene's germline CDR1 is MNHNS and CDR2 SASEGT. The junction had 5 bases not matched to a gene; V was cut back by 6 bases and J by 2 bases. The CDR3 length is 15 residues. CDR3 sequence reads: CASRSQGAPYNEQFF. The CDR3, as DNA: TGTGCCAGCAGGTCACAGGGGGCCCCCTACAATGAGCAGTTCTTC.

This clonotype was counted many times. V gene TRBV2 combines with J gene TRBJ2-7, with 13 bases identical to TRBD2. The junction had 3 bases not matched to a gene; V was cut back by 7 bases and J by 0 bases. Germline loops: CDR1 SNHLY, CDR2 FYNNEI. There are 15 residues in the CDR3. The CDR3 DNA follows: TGTGCCAGCAAGTGGACTAGCGGGAGCTCCTACGAGCAGTACTTC. Its translation is CASKWTSGSSYEQYF.

This clonotype was seen a handful of times. V gene TRBV20-1 combines with J gene TRBJ2-6; TRBD1 is a possible D gene (5 bases). CDR1 and CDR2 from the germline V gene are DFQATT and SNEGSKA (reference sequence). The CDR3 is 14 amino acids. Trimming pared 2 bases from V and 1 base from J, leaving 6 bases between. The CDR3 sequence: CSARQGSGANVLTF. DNA of the CDR3: TGCAGTGCTAGACAGGGTTCTGGGGCCAACGTCCTGACTTTC.

This clonotype appeared once. Possible read error: a much larger clone is one base away. The J gene is TRBJ1-1, the V gene TRBV6-2 or TRBV6-3; tentative D call: TRBD1 (5 bases). Germline CDR1 is MNHEY and CDR2 is SVGEGT. The CDR3 covers 14 residues. CDR3 coding DNA: TGTACCAGCAGTTACCGGGGGACGAACACTGAAGCTTTCTTT. The encoded protein is CTSSYRGTNTEAFF.

Ten or more counts support this clonotype. The chain is built from TRBV11-2 and TRBJ1-3, with D hard to call. CDR3 length: 13 residues. From germline, CDR1 is SGHAT and CDR2 FQNNGV. The V end lost 8 bases, the J end lost 4 bases, and 12 bases lay between the germline ends. The CDR3 region is CASSPPGGNTIYF. The CDR3 DNA sequence: TGTGCCAGCTCACCACCTGGAGGAAACACCATATATTTT.

The chain links TRBV2 to TRBJ2-5; unclear D gene. Germline CDR1 SNHLY, CDR2 FYNNEI. Trimming took off 6 bases at V and 5 bases at J, with 10 bases between the two ends. CDR3 length equals 12 residues. CDR3 region: CASSLIEETQYF. The CDR3 DNA is TGTGCCAGCAGCCTAATAGAGGAGACCCAGTACTTC.

This clonotype was counted between two and nine times. The chain uses TRBV10-3 and TRBJ2-1; 10 nucleotides line up with TRBD2. V was clipped by 11 bases and J by 6 bases; unmatched bases: 10. This CDR3 comprises 14 residues. The V gene's germline CDR1 is ENHRY and CDR2 SYGVKD. CDR3 in DNA: TGTGCCTCATCCGGGACTAGCGTAGGCAATGAGCAGTTCTTC. The encoded protein is CASSGTSVGNEQFF.

Ten or more counts support this clonotype. The chain employs TRBV12-3 or TRBV12-4 and TRBJ2-2, with D perhaps matching TRBD2 (5 bases). The V and J ends lost 6 bases and 5 bases respectively, with 22 bases between them. This CDR3 comprises 17 residues. The CDR3 is CASRSSVARARTGELFF. The CDR3 region has the DNA TGTGCCAGCAGAAGTTCCGTGGCGAGGGCGAGGACCGGGGAGCTGTTTTTT.

The CDR3 DNA follows: TGTGCCAGTATGCCAGGGGGTTACAATGAGCAGTTCTTC. Protein: CASMPGGYNEQFF. The chain has TRBV19 and TRBJ2-1; 7 bases align to TRBD1. Germline CDR1 reads LNHDA; CDR2 reads SQIVND (reference sequence). Unmatched junction bases numbered 4, after V lost 7 bases and J lost 4 bases. The CDR3 totals 13 residues. Using reference TRBV19 and TRBJ2-1 for the parts outside the CDR3, the full variable domain is DGGITQSPKYLFRKEGQNVTLSCEQNLNHDAMYWYRQDPGQGLRLIYYSQIVNDFQKGDIAEGYSVSREKKESFPLTVTSAQKNPTAFYLCASMPGGYNEQFFGPGTRLTVL.

This sequence joins TRBV4-3 and TRBJ1-1; D possibly corresponds to TRBD1 (6 bases). The CDR3 runs to 15 residues. CDR1 and CDR2 (germline): LGHNA, YSLEER. V lost 6 bases and J lost 4, with 18 bases in between. The CDR3 loop reads CASSLGGNVVTEAFF. CDR3 sequence (DNA): TGCGCCAGCAGTCTAGGGGGTAATGTTGTCACTGAAGCTTTCTTT.

This clonotype occurred many times. CDR3 region: CASSAQTPSTDTQYF. As DNA, the CDR3 is TGTGCCAGCAGCGCGCAAACCCCGAGCACAGATACGCAGTATTTT. The rearrangement joins TRBV11-3 to TRBJ2-3; no definite D call. V lost 5 bases and J lost 0, with 12 bases in between. The CDR3 is made up of 15 amino acids. CDR1 and CDR2 (germline): SGHNT, YENEEA.

CDR3 region: CASRGTASGNTIYF. In DNA form, the CDR3 reads TGTGCCAGCAGGGGGACAGCCTCTGGAAACACCATATATTTT. V and J are TRBV6-2 or TRBV6-3 and TRBJ1-3, with TRBD1 matching over 7 bases. Germline CDR1 MNHEY, CDR2 SVGEGT. Losses at the gene ends were 6 bases for V and 0 bases for J; bases not matched to a gene: 2. CDR3 length: 14 amino acids.

Many counts were recorded for this clonotype. V is TRBV2 and J is TRBJ1-4; D is unresolved. V was clipped by 4 bases and J by 6 bases, with 18 bases between them. Germline-derived CDR1 and CDR2 are SNHLY and FYNNEI. The CDR3 runs 16 residues. CDR3 loop: CASSGRWARFDEKLFF. The CDR3 bases are TGTGCCAGCAGTGGAAGGTGGGCCCGTTTCGATGAAAAACTGTTTTTT. The entire variable domain, with the rest obtained from reference TRBV2 and TRBJ1-4, is as follows: EPEVTQTPSHQVTQMGQEVILRCVPISNHLYFYWYRQILGQKVEFLVSFYNNEISEKSEIFDDQFSVERPDGSNFTLKIRSTKLEDSAMYFCASSGRWARFDEKLFFGSGTQLSVL.

The table lists this clonotype with many counts. The chain employs TRBV7-9 and TRBJ2-7; D not certain. CDR3 length: 14 amino acids. Germline V gene lookup returns CDR1 SEHNR and CDR2 FQNEAQ (reference sequence). V lost 0 bases, J lost 3 bases, and 9 bases lay in between. The CDR3 loop is CASSLAHRDYEQYF. The CDR3 nucleotides read TGTGCCAGCAGCTTAGCTCACAGAGACTACGAGCAGTACTTC.

This clonotype was counted many times. The chain has TRBV7-2 and TRBJ2-3; D is unclear. CDR3 length: 14 amino acids. V lost 7 bases to trimming and J lost 0 bases, with 11 bases between them. Germline V lookup: CDR1 SGHTA, CDR2 FQGNSA. Written as DNA, the CDR3 is TGTGCCAGCACCCGACAAGCTAGCACAGATACGCAGTATTTT. Its translation is CASTRQASTDTQYF.

The chain carries TRBV14 and TRBJ1-6; D is uncertain. The length of the CDR3 is 16 residues. Germline-derived CDR1 and CDR2 are SGHDN and FVKESK. V lost 0 bases to trimming and J lost 1 base, with 7 bases between them. The CDR3 DNA sequence: TGTGCCAGCAGCCAAGACTCGGGTTCCTATAATTCACCCCTCCACTTT. Translating it yields CASSQDSGSYNSPLHF.

This clonotype was observed at least ten times. The CDR3: CASRRRDTSYEQYF. The CDR3 DNA reads TGTGCCAGCAGACGAAGGGACACTAGCTACGAGCAGTACTTC. The chain recombines TRBV27 with TRBJ2-7, with D maybe TRBD1 (6 bases). Trimming took 6 bases from V and 3 from J, leaving 15 bases between them. Germline CDR1 and CDR2: MNHEY and SMNVEV (reference sequence). The CDR3 is 14 residues long.

There are a few counts of this clonotype. This chain links TRBV19 with TRBJ2-2; no reliable D call. Trimming stripped 8 bases from V and 0 bases from J, with 7 bases between. CDR1 and CDR2 (germline): LNHDA, SQIVND (reference sequence). The CDR3 runs 13 residues. The CDR3 protein is CASVTANTGELFF. As DNA, the CDR3 is TGTGCCAGTGTGACGGCGAACACCGGGGAGCTGTTTTTT.

This clonotype was seen only a few times. Here the CDR3 DNA reads TGCGCCAGCAGGGAGCGGGGGGGAGGCGAGCAGTACTTC. It translates to CASRERGGGEQYF. The genes are TRBV5-1 and TRBJ2-7, with 10 bases aligning to TRBD2. This CDR3 region has 13 residues. Germline CDR1 is SGHRS and CDR2 is YFSETQ. Losses at the gene ends were 5 bases for V and 6 bases for J; bases not matched to a gene: 5.

CDR3 DNA: TGTGCCAGCAGTGATCCTTCGACAGGGAACACTGAAGCTTTCTTT. The encoded protein is CASSDPSTGNTEAFF. The chain couples TRBV25-1 to TRBJ1-1, with a possible D match to TRBD1 (6 bases). CDR1 is MGHDK and CDR2 is SYGVNS in the germline V gene. This CDR3 is 15 amino acids long. The germline V and J ends were trimmed by 3 bases and 1 base, with 12 bases remaining between them.

The chain is built from TRBV9 and TRBJ2-5, with 13 bases matching TRBD2. The CDR3 loop spans 18 amino acids. In germline, CDR1 is SGDLS, CDR2 YYNGEE. The junction had 9 bases not matched to a gene; V was cut back by 2 bases and J by 2 bases. CDR3 in amino acids: CASSVSGTSGATQETQYF. CDR3 coding DNA: TGTGCCAGCAGCGTGTCCGGGACTAGCGGGGCCACACAAGAGACCCAGTACTTC. The full variable domain, with the rest looked up from reference TRBV9 and TRBJ2-5, is DSGVTQTPKHLITATGQRVTLRCSPRSGDLSVYWYQQSLDQGLQFLIQYYNGEERAKGNILERFSAQQFPDLHSELNLSSLELGDSALYFCASSVSGTSGATQETQYFGPGTRLLVL.

This clonotype appeared a few times. This chain joins TRBV30 and TRBJ2-3; TRBD1 is a possible D gene (5 bases). The CDR3 spans 15 residues. Trimming took 1 base from V and 2 from J, leaving 13 bases between them. Germline CDR1 and CDR2: GTSNPN and SVGIG (reference sequence). DNA for the CDR3: TGTGCCTGGAGTGAAACAGGAATCCCCACAGATACGCAGTATTTT. It is translated as CAWSETGIPTDTQYF.